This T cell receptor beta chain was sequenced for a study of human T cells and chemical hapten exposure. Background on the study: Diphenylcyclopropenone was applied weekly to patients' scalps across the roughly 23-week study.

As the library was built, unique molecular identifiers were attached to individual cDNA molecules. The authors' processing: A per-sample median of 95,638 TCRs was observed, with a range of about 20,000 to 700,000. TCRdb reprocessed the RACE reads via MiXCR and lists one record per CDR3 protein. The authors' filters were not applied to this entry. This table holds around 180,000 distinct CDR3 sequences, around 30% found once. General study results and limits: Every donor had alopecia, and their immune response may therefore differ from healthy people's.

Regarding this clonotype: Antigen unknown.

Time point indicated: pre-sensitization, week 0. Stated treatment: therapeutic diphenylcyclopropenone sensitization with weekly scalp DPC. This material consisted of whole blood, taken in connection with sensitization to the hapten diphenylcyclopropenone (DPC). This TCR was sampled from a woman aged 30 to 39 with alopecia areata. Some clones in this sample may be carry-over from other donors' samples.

The CDR3 region is CASSPGSFYEQYF. CDR3 in DNA: TGTGCCAGCAGTCCCGGGTCCTTCTACGAGCAGTACTTC. The chain links TRBV5-5 to TRBJ2-7; D not resolved. V lost 5 bases and J lost 3, with 12 bases in between. Germline V gives CDR1 SGHKS, CDR2 YYEKEE (reference sequence). The CDR3 has 13 amino acids.